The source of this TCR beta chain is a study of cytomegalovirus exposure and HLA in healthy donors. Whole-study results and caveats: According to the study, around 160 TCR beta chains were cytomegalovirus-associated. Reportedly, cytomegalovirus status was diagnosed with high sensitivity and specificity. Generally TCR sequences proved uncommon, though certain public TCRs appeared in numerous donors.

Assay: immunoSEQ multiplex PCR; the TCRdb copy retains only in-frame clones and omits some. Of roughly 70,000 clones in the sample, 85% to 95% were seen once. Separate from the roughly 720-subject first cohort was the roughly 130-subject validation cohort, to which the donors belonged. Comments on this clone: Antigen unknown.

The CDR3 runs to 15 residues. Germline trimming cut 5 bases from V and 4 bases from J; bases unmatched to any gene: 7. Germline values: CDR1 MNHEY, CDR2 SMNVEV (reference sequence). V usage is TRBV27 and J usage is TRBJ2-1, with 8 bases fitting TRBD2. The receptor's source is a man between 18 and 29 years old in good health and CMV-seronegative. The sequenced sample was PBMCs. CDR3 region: CASSTSGGGYNEQFF. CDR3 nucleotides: TGTGCCAGCAGTACCAGCGGGGGTGGTTACAATGAGCAGTTCTTC.